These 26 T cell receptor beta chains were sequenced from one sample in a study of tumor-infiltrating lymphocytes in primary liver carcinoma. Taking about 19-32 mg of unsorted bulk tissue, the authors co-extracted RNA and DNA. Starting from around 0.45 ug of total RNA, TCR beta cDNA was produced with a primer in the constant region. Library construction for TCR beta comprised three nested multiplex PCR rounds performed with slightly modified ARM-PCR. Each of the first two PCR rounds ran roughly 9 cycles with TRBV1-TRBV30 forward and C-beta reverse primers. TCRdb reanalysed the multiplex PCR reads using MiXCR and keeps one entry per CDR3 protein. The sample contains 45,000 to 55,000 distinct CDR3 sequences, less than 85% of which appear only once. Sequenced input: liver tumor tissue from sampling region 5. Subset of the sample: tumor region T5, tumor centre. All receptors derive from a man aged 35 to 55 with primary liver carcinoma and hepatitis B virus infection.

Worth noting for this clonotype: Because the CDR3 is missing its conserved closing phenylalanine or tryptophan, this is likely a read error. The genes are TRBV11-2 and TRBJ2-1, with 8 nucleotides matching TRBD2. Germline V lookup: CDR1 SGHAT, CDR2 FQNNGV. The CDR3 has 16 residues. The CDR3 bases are TGTCCCAGCAGTTTGGATATCGGACTAGCCATGGGTGAGCAGTTCTCT. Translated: CPSSLDIGLAMGEQFS.

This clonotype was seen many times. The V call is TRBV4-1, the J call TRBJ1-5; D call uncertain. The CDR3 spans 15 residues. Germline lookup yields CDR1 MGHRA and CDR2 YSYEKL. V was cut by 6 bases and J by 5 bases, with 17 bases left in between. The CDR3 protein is CASSPGPWMDQPQHF. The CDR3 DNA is TGCGCCAGCAGTCCGGGCCCCTGGATGGATCAGCCCCAGCATTTT.

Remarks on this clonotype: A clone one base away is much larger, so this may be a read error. CDR3 bases: TGTGCCATCAGTAGAACATGTGACACTGAAGCTTTCTTT. Protein product: CAISRTCDTEAFF. The rearrangement links TRBV10-3 to TRBJ1-1; D unresolved. CDR1 is ENHRY, CDR2 SYGVKD, per germline. The V end was cut by 5 bases, the J end by 3 bases, with 10 bases between. The CDR3 has 13 amino acids.

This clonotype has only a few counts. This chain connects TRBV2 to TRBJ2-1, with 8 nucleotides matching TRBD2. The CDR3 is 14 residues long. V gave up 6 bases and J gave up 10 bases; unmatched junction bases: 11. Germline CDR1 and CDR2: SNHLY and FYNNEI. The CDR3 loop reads CASSAAGLAVEQFF. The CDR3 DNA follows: TGTGCCAGCAGCGCAGCCGGACTAGCCGTGGAGCAGTTCTTC.

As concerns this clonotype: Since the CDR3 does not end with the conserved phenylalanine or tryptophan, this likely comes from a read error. CDR3 nucleotides: TGCGCCAGCAGTGGGAAGCGGGGTACCTACAATGAGCAGTTCCTC. Its translation: CASSGKRGTYNEQFL. V is TRBV10-1 and J is TRBJ2-1; 7 bases agree with TRBD2. CDR1 is WNHNN, CDR2 SYGVQD, per germline (reference sequence). The V and J ends lost 4 bases and 2 bases, in that order; junction bases with no gene match: 5. The CDR3 spans 15 residues.

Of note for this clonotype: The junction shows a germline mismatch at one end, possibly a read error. CDR3 loop: CASSVDCHYGCTF. The CDR3 DNA sequence: TGTGCCAGCAGTGTGGACTGCCACTATGGCTGCACCTTC. V and J are TRBV5-4 and TRBJ1-2; D unresolved. The CDR3 extends over 13 amino acids. The germline gives CDR1 SGHNT, CDR2 YYREEE (reference sequence).

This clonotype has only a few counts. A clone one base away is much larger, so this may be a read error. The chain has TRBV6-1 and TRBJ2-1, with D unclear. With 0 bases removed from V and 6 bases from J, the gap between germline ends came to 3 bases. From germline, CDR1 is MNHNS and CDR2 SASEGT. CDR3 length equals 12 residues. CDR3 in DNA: TGTGCCAGCAGTGAAGCGGCCAATGAGCAGTTCTTC. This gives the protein CASSEAANEQFF.

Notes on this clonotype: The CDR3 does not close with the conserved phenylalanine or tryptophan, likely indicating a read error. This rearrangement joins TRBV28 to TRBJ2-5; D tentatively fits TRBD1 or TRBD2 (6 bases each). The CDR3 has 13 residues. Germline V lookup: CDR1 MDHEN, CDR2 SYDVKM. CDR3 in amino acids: CVSSLEGVETQYL. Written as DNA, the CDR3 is TGTGTCAGCAGTTTGGAGGGGGTGGAGACCCAGTACCTC.

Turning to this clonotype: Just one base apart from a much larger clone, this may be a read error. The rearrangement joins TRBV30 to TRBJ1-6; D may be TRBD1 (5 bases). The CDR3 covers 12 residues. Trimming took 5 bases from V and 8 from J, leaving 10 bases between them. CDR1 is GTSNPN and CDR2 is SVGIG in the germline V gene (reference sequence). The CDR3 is CAWVGGDSPLHF. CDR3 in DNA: TGTGCCTGGGTCGGGGGGGATTCACCCCTCCACTTT.

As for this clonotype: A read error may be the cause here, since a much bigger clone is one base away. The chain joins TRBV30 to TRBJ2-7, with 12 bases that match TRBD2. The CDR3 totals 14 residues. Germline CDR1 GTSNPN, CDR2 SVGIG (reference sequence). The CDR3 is CAWRRLAGAYEQHF. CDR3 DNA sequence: TGTGCCTGGAGGCGACTAGCGGGAGCCTACGAGCAGCACTTC.

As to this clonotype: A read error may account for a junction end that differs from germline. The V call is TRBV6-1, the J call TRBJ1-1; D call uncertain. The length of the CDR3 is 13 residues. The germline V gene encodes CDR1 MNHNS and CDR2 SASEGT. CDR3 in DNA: TGTACCAGCAGGATACTTGGGAACACCAAAGCTTTCTTT. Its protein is CTSRILGNTKAFF.

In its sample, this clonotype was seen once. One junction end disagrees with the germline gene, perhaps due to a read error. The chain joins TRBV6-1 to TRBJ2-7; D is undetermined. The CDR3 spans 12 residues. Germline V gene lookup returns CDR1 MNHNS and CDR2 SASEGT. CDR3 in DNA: TGTACCAGCAGTGGTGGGAACCACGAGCTGTACTTC. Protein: CTSSGGNHELYF.

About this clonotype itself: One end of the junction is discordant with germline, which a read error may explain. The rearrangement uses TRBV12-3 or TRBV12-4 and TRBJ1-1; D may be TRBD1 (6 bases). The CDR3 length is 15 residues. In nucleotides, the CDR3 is TGTGTCAGCAGTAAAGCGGACAGTCTTAACACTGAAACTTTCTTT. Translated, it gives CVSSKADSLNTETFF.

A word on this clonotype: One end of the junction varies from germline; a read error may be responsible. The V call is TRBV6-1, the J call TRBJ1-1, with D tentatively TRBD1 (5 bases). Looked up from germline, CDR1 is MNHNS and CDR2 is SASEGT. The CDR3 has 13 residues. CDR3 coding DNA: TGTGACAGCAATGTGGACATTTCCACTGAAGCTTTCTTT. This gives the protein CDSNVDISTEAFF.

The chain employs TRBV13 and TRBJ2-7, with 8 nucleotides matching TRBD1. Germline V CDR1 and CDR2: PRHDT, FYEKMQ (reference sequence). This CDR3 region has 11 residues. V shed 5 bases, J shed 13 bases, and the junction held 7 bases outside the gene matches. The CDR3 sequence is CASSIGQGNYF. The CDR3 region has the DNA TGTGCCAGCAGCATCGGACAGGGTAATTACTTC.

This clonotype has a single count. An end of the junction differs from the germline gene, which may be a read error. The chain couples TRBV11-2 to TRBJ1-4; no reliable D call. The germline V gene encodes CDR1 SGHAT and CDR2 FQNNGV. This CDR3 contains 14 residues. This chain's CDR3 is CTSSLEVGNEKLLF. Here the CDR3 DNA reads TGTACCAGCAGCCTAGAGGTTGGGAACGAAAAACTGCTTTTT.

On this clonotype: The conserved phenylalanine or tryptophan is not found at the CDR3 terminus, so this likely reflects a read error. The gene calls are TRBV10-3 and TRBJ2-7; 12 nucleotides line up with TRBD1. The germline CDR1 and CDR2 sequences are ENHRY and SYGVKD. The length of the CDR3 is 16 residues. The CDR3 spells CTISDTGTGGKYEQYL. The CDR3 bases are TGTACCATCAGTGATACCGGGACAGGGGGCAAATACGAGCAGTACTTA.

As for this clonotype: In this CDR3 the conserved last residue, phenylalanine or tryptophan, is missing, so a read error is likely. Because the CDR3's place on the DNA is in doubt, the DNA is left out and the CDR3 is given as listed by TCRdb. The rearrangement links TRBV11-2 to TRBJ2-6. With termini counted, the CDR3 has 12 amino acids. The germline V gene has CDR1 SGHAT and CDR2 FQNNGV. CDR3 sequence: CASGVGANVLTL.

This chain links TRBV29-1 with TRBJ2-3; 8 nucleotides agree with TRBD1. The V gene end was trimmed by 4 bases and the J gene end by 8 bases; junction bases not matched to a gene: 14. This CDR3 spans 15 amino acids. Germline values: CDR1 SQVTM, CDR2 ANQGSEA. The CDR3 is CSVAWAGGKGGTQYF. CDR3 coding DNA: TGCAGCGTTGCGTGGGCAGGGGGCAAAGGAGGTACGCAGTATTTT.

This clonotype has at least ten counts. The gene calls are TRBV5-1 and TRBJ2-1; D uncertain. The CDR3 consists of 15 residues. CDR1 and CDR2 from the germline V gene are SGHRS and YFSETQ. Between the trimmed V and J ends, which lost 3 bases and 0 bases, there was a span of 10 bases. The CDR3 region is CASSSDVSSYNEQFF. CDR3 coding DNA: TGCGCCAGCAGCTCCGACGTGAGCTCCTACAATGAGCAGTTCTTC.

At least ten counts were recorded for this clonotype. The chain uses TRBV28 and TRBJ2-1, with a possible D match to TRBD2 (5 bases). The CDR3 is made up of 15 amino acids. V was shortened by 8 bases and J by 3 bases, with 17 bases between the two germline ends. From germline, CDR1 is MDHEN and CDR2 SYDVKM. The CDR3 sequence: CASGPGERIYNEQFF. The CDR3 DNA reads TGTGCCAGCGGCCCGGGTGAGCGGATCTACAATGAGCAGTTCTTC.

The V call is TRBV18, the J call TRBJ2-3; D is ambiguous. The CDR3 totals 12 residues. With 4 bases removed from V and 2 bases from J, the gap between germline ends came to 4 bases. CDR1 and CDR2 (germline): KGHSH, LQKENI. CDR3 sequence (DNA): TGTGCCAGCTCACTTTACACAGATACGCAGTATTTT. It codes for CASSLYTDTQYF.

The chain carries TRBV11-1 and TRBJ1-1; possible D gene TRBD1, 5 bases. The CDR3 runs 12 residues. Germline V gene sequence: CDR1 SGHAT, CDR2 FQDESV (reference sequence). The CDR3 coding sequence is TGTGCTAGTAGATGGGGGGACACTGAAGCTTTCTTT. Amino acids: CASRWGDTEAFF.

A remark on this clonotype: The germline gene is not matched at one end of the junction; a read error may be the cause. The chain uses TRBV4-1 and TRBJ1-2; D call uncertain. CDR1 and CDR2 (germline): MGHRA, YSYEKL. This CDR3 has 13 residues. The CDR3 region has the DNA TGCTCCAGCAGCGAGACGGCTGACTATGGCTACATCTTC. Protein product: CSSSETADYGYIF.

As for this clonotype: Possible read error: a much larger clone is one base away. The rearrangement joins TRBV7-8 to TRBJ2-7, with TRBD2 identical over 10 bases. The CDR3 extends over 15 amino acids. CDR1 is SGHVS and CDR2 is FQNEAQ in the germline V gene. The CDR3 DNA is TGTGCCAGCAGGTTAGCGGGGGGACTAAACTACGAGCAGTACTTC. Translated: CASRLAGGLNYEQYF.

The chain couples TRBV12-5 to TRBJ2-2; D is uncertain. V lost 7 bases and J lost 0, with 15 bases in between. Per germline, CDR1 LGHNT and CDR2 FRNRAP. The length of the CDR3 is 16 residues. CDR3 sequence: CASVPPGNSNTGELFF. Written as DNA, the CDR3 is TGTGCTAGTGTTCCCCCGGGCAACTCGAACACCGGGGAGCTGTTTTTT.